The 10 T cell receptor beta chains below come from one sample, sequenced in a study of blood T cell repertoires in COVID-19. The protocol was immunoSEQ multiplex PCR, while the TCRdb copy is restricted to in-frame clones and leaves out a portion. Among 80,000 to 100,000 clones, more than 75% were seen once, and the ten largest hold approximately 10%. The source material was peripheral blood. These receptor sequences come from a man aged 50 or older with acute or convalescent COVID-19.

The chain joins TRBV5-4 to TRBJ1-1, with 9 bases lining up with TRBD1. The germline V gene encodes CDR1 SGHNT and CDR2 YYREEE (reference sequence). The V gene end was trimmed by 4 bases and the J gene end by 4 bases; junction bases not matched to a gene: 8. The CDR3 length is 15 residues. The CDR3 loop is CASSLLTGGGTEAFF. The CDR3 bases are TGTGCCAGCAGCCTTCTGACAGGGGGTGGCACTGAAGCTTTCTTT.

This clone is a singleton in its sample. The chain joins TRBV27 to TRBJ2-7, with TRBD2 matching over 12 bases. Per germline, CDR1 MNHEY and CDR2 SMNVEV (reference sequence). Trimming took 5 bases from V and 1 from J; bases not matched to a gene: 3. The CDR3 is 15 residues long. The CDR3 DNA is TGTGCCAGCAGTCTAGCGGGAGGGGGTTCCTACGAGCAGTACTTC. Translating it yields CASSLAGGGSYEQYF.

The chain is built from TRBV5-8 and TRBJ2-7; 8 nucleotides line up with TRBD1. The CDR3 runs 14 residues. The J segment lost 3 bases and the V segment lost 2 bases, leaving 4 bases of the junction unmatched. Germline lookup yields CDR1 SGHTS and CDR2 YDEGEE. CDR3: CASSLQGVFYEQYF. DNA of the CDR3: TGTGCCAGCAGCTTACAGGGGGTATTCTACGAGCAGTACTTC.

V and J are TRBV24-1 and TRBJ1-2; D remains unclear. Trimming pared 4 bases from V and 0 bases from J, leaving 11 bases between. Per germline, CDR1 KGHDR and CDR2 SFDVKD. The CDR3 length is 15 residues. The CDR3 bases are TGTGCCACCAGTGACCGTGGAGTGGCTAACTATGGCTACACCTTC. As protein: CATSDRGVANYGYTF.

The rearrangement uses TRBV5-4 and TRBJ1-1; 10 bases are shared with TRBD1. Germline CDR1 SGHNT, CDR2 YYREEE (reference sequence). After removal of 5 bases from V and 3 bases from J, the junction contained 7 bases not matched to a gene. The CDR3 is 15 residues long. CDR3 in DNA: TGTGCCAGCAGGGCTACCGGACAGGGGGACACTGAAGCTTTCTTT. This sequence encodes CASRATGQGDTEAFF.

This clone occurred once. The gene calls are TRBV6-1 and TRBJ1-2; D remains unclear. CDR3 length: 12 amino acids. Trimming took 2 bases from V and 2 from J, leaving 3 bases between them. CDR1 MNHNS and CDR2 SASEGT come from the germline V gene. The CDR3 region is CASSERNYGYTF. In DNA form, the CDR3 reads TGTGCCAGCAGTGAACGGAACTATGGCTACACCTTC.

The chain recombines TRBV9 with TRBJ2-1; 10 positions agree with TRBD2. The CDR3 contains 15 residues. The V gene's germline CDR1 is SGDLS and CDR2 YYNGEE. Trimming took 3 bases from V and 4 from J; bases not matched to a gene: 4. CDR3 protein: CASSETSGVYNEQFF. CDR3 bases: TGTGCCAGCAGCGAAACTAGCGGGGTTTACAATGAGCAGTTCTTC.

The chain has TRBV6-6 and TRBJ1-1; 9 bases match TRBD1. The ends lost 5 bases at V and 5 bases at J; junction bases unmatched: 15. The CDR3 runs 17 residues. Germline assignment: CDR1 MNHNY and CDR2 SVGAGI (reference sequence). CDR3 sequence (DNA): TGTGCCAGCAGTCAACGAAACAGGGGGCGAAGATTTACTGAAGCTTTCTTT. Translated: CASSQRNRGRRFTEAFF.

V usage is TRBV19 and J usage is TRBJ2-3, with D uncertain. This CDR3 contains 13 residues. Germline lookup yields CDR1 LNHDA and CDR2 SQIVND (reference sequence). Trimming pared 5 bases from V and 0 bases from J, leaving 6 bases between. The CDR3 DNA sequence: TGTGCCAGTAGTCACTACAGCACAGATACGCAGTATTTT. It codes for CASSHYSTDTQYF.

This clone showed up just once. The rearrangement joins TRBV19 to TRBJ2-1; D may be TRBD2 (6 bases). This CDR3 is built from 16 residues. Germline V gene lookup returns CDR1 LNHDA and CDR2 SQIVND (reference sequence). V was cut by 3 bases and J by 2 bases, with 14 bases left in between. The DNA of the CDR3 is TGTGCCAGTAGTATTGAGCGGGCGAACCCCTACAATGAGCAGTTCTTC. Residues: CASSIERANPYNEQFF.